This is a list of T cell receptor beta chains from one sample in a study of T cells in Graves' hyperthyroidism and ophthalmopathy. A single record per CDR3 protein comes from TCRdb applying MiXCR to the multiplex PCR reads. In the table there are about 500,000 distinct CDR3 sequences, 15% to 20% of which are singletons. Sequencing used blood. These receptors were taken from a woman between 18 and 29 years old with Graves' hyperthyroidism. The CDR3 runs from the conserved cysteine through the conserved F or W. D genes are given only for firm matches. A row's size may be missing; if present it is once, few, many or a size class.

d_call j_call v_call clone_size cdr3_aa cdr3_nt
- TRBJ1-5 TRBV19 - CASSMHRVWNQPQHF TGTGCCAGTAGTATGCATAGGGTTTGGAATCAGCCCCAGCATTTT
- TRBJ2-2 TRBV19 - CASSPRLSGELFF TGTGCCAGTAGCCCGCGTCTGAGTGGAGAGCTGTTTTTT
TRBD2 TRBJ2-5 TRBV9 - CASSQLAAQETQYF TGTGCCAGCAGCCAACTAGCGGCCCAAGAGACCCAGTACTTC
- TRBJ1-4 TRBV6-1 - CASSLILREKLFF TGTGCCAGCAGCCTAATATTACGGGAAAAACTGTTTTTT
- TRBJ2-4 TRBV4-3 - CASSPKIMGNIQYF TGCGCCAGCAGCCCGAAAATTATGGGAAACATTCAGTACTTC
- TRBJ1-5 TRBV2 few CASSDASSNQPQHF TGTGCCAGCAGTGACGCCAGCAGCAATCAGCCCCAGCATTTT
TRBD2 TRBJ2-7 TRBV5-4 - CASSLEGTNNEQYF TGTGCCAGCAGCTTGGAAGGGACTAACAATGAGCAGTACTTC
TRBD1 TRBJ2-3 TRBV5-5 - CASSLWQGAITDTQYF TGTGCCAGCAGCTTGTGGCAGGGGGCGATCACAGATACGCAGTATTTT
TRBD1 TRBJ2-3 TRBV7-8 few CASSEKDRNRLDTQYF TGTGCCAGCAGCGAGAAGGACAGGAACCGCTTAGATACGCAGTATTTT
- TRBJ2-3 TRBV5-4 - CASSLDAGRTDTQYF TGTGCCAGCAGCTTGGACGCGGGGCGCACAGATACGCAGTATTTT
- TRBJ2-7 TRBV10-3 many CAIGPITYEQYF TGTGCCATCGGTCCAATTACCTACGAGCAGTACTTC
- TRBJ1-1 TRBV6-6 many CASSYEFGSANTEAFF TGTGCCAGCAGTTACGAGTTTGGGAGTGCGAACACTGAAGCTTTCTTT
TRBD1 TRBJ1-5 TRBV5-4 - CASSLGQDQPQHF TGTGCCAGCAGCTTAGGACAGGATCAGCCCCAGCATTTT
TRBD2 TRBJ2-1 TRBV20-1 many CSARPYPLAGDFEQFF TGCAGTGCTAGACCCTACCCACTCGCGGGAGATTTTGAGCAGTTCTTC
TRBD2 TRBJ2-3 TRBV7-9 - CASSLGSGSFTDTQYF TGTGCCAGCAGCTTAGGTAGCGGGAGTTTCACAGATACGCAGTATTTT
TRBD1 TRBJ2-3 TRBV20-1 many CSARDARTGGTDTQYF TGCAGTGCTAGAGATGCGCGGACAGGGGGCACAGATACGCAGTATTTT
TRBD1 TRBJ2-7 TRBV7-9 few CASSTDRGAYEQYF TGTGCCAGCAGCACGGACAGGGGGGCCTACGAGCAGTACTTC
- TRBJ2-7 TRBV11-2 few CASSLEPSSYEQYF TGTGCCAGCAGCTTAGAACCGAGCTCCTACGAGCAGTACTTC
TRBD1 TRBJ2-5 TRBV4-3 few CASSQTQGAAETQYF TGCGCCAGCAGCCAAACACAGGGGGCCGCGGAGACCCAGTACTTC
TRBD1 TRBJ2-5 TRBV18 many CASSSRWTGGRETQYF TGTGCCAGCTCATCGCGCTGGACAGGGGGCAGGGAGACCCAGTACTTC
TRBD1 TRBJ1-6 TRBV19 - CASAGTGGSPLHF TGTGCCAGTGCTGGGACAGGGGGATCACCCCTCCACTTT
- TRBJ1-1 TRBV29-1 few CSVAGSGEAFF TGCAGCGTTGCCGGGAGCGGTGAAGCTTTCTTT
TRBD2 TRBJ2-1 TRBV10-3 - CAISAAGSGRTAYNEQFF TGTGCCATCAGTGCGGCGGGTAGCGGGAGGACCGCCTACAATGAGCAGTTCTTC
- TRBJ2-4 TRBV12-3/TRBV12-4 many CASRSDLAKNIQYF TGTGCCAGCAGATCGGACCTAGCCAAAAACATTCAGTACTTC
- TRBJ2-7 TRBV2 - CASSWDGGAYEQYF TGTGCCAGCAGTTGGGACGGTGGGGCCTACGAGCAGTACTTC
TRBD2 TRBJ2-7 TRBV7-9 - CASSPGLAGGPLYEQYF TGTGCCAGCAGCCCTGGACTAGCGGGAGGTCCCCTCTACGAGCAGTACTTC
- TRBJ1-3 TRBV7-8 - CASSLVTDSGNTIYF TGTGCCAGCAGCTTAGTAACCGACTCTGGAAACACCATATATTTT
- TRBJ1-2 TRBV2 few CASTGGAFNYGYTF TGTGCCAGTACAGGAGGGGCCTTTAACTATGGCTACACCTTC
- TRBJ1-2 TRBV14 few CASSQDWRGFGYTF TGTGCCAGCAGCCAAGATTGGAGGGGGTTCGGCTACACCTTC
- TRBJ1-2 TRBV3-1 many CASSQDGFRDGYTF TGTGCCAGCAGCCAAGATGGTTTCAGAGATGGCTACACCTTC
- TRBJ1-3 TRBV7-2 few CASSRAGSVGNTIYF TGTGCCAGCAGCCGAGCAGGATCCGTTGGAAACACCATATATTTT
- TRBJ2-3 TRBV27 few CASSLAHSGRVTDTQYF TGTGCCAGCAGTTTGGCACATAGCGGACGGGTAACAGATACGCAGTATTTT
TRBD2 TRBJ2-1 TRBV30 few CACSPRPGTSWFF TGTGCCTGCTCTCCGCGCCCCGGGACTAGCTGGTTCTTC
TRBD1 TRBJ2-2 TRBV29-1 few CSVLRGPAGELFF TGCAGCGTGCTTAGGGGGCCCGCCGGGGAGCTGTTTTTT
TRBD1 TRBJ2-2 TRBV7-9 few CASTAGGVTGKLFF TGTGCCAGCACCGCAGGGGGCGTCACCGGGAAGCTGTTTTTT
- TRBJ2-3 TRBV4-1 few CASSRSLAVPQGTDTQYF TGCGCCAGCAGCCGGTCCCTGGCGGTCCCGCAGGGAACAGATACGCAGTATTTT
- TRBJ2-1 TRBV6-1 many CASSEPVAVYNEQFF TGTGCCAGCAGTGAACCGGTAGCGGTCTACAATGAGCAGTTCTTC
TRBD2 TRBJ2-2 TRBV6-1 - CASSYHGLAENTGELFF TGTGCCAGCAGTTATCATGGACTAGCGGAGAACACCGGGGAGCTGTTTTTT
- TRBJ2-5 TRBV19 many CASSMLGQETQYF TGTGCCAGTAGTATGCTAGGCCAAGAGACCCAGTACTTC
- TRBJ2-3 TRBV5-1 many CASSEGRGGTDTQYF TGCGCCAGCAGCGAGGGCAGGGGAGGCACAGATACGCAGTATTTT
TRBD2 TRBJ2-1 TRBV6-4 - CASSATGGANNEQFF TGTGCCAGCAGTGCAACCGGGGGGGCGAACAATGAGCAGTTCTTC
- TRBJ2-2 TRBV12-3/TRBV12-4 - CASSLRQARTGELFF TGTGCCAGCAGCCTTCGACAGGCCCGGACCGGGGAGCTGTTTTTT
TRBD2 TRBJ2-5 TRBV7-9 many CASSSEGLRQETQYF TGTGCCAGCAGCTCAGAGGGACTACGCCAAGAGACCCAGTACTTC
- TRBJ1-6 TRBV4-1 - CAGSQDSGYARQATYNSPLHF TGCGCCGGCAGCCAAGATTCAGGGTACGCTCGTCAGGCCACCTATAATTCACCCCTCCACTTT
- TRBJ1-5 TRBV29-1 - CSVEEIGGGPQHF TGCAGCGTTGAAGAGATAGGGGGTGGGCCCCAGCATTTT
TRBD2 TRBJ2-3 TRBV18 few CASSPPGREAGTDTQYF TGTGCCAGCTCCCCGCCCGGGCGGGAGGCAGGCACAGATACGCAGTATTTT
- TRBJ1-2 TRBV3-1 many CASSQDGHTLLGYTF TGTGCCAGCAGCCAAGACGGGCACACCCTGCTGGGCTACACCTTC
TRBD1 TRBJ1-1 TRBV10-3 few CAIRDLGQGENTEAFF TGTGCCATCAGAGACCTAGGACAGGGGGAAAACACTGAAGCTTTCTTT
- TRBJ1-1 TRBV5-4 few CASRIRPGNTEAFF TGTGCCAGCAGAATCCGCCCGGGGAACACTGAAGCTTTCTTT
TRBD1 TRBJ2-7 TRBV19 few CASRRGDRGSYEQYF TGTGCCAGTAGAAGAGGGGACAGGGGATCCTACGAGCAGTACTTC
- TRBJ1-6 TRBV12-3/TRBV12-4 - CASRRAGNFYNSPLHF TGTGCCAGCAGACGCGCAGGCAATTTCTATAATTCACCCCTCCACTTT
- TRBJ1-1 TRBV20-1 many CSARGTFNTEAFF TGCAGTGCTAGGGGGACCTTCAACACTGAAGCTTTCTTT
- TRBJ2-4 TRBV6-5 - CASSYSIPSTVHRADIQYF TGTGCCAGCAGTTACTCGATTCCTTCCACCGTTCACCGGGCTGACATTCAGTACTTC